This T cell receptor (beta chain) was recorded in a study of blood T cell repertoires in COVID-19 (dated by TCRdb to 2019 to 2021). About the full investigation: Collaborator samples came from the United States, Italy and Spain and covered acute and convalescent phases of COVID-19. The prospective study material was composed of cDNA or gDNA derived from T cells, B-cell-depleted T cells, or PBMCs. Deeply sampled blood TCRbeta repertoires from subjects exposed to, actively infected with, or recovered from COVID-19 were included in the dataset. The repertoires were released in a freely available public database meant as a resource for research on the immune response to SARS-CoV-2. The samples were drawn from two sources: the first 160 participants of the ongoing ImmuneRACE study, and 1,254 subjects contributed by 6 global collaborators. Nearly every sample came with metadata listing a de-identified subject ID, COVID-19 status, age in years and sex. HLA class I and class II types, where available, came from metadata supplied by the sample provider rather than from assay-based typing. Study-level results and caveats: The quantity of clinical and demographic metadata differed by source and by participant and was supplied without curation.

Spanning cysteine to phenylalanine, the CDR3 consists of 14 amino acids. CDR3 DNA only is kept here, 42 bases in frame from base 1. The germline ends are 15 bases apart after V is trimmed by 3 bases and J by 7 bases. CDR1 is given as MNHNS and CDR2 as SASEGT, both from the germline V gene. TCRbeta CDR3 regions were amplified from genomic DNA using the immunoSEQ Assay, a bias-controlled multiplex PCR. For the original study's pipeline: Within the assay, amplification of reference gene primers was used to estimate how many nucleated cells each sample contained. To quantify the absolute abundance of each unique TCRbeta CDR3 rearrangement, sequence reads were collapsed and filtered. For each sample, productive Simpson clonality was calculated by taking the square root of Simpson's diversity index across productive rearrangements. TCRdb holds this immuneACCESS table with in-frame rearrangements only. Some clones are missing; in checked studies, unresolved V genes explain under half, and the rest has no known cause. The V and J calls and clone size were taken over from that table, and D and trimming were inferred from the DNA. Counted in this sample were 55,000 to 65,000 clones; 70% to 90% of them appeared once. Approximately 14% of the sample is in the top ten clones.

The collaborating institutions used their own protocols to collect whole blood in K2EDTA tubes. For TCRbeta analysis, collaborator samples were shipped as frozen whole blood, as isolated PBMCs, or as DNA extracted from either sample type. A remark on this clone: Its antigen is unknown. Nothing much larger sits one base from this clone, and base qualities are not available.

The sequence links TRBV6-1 to TRBJ2-5; TRBD2 is perhaps the D gene, given 6 matching bases. This sequence originates from a woman in her sixties with active COVID-19. Material for sequencing was peripheral blood. Read as DNA, the sequence is TGTGCCAGCAGTGAGGGGGGACTGGAGTTGACCCAGTACTTC. It is translated as CASSEGGLELTQYF.